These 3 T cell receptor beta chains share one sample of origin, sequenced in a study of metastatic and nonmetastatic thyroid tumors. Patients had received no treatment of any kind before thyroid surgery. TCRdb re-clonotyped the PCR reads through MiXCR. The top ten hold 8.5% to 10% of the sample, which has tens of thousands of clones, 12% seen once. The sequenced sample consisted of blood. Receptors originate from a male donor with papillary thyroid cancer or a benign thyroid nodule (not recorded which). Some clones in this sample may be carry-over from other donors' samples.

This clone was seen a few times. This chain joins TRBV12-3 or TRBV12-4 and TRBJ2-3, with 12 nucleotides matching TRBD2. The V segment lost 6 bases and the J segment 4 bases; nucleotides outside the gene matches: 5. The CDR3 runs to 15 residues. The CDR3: CASRILAGGSDTQYF. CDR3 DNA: TGTGCCAGCAGGATCCTAGCGGGAGGGTCAGATACGCAGTATTTT.

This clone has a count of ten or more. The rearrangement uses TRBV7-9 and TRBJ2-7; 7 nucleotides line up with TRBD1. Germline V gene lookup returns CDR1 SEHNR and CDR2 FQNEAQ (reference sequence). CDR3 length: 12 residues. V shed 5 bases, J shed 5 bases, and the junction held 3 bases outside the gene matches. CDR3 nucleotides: TGTGCCAGCAGCCGGGACAGCCACGAGCAGTACTTC. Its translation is CASSRDSHEQYF.

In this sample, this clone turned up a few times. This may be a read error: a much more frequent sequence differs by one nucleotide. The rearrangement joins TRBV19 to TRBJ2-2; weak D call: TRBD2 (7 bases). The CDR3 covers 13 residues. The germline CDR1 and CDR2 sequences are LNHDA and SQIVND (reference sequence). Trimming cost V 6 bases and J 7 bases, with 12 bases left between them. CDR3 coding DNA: TGTGCCAGTAGGCCGGGGGGCAACGGGGAGCTGTTTTTT. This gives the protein CASRPGGNGELFF.